The 17 T cell receptor beta chains below were found in one sample sequenced in a study of T-cell reconstitution after alpha-beta-depleted transplantation in children (dated by TCRdb to between 2015 and 2016). The sample's treatment or condition label, decoded: allogeneic hematopoietic cell transplantation with graft depleted of TCRalphabeta T cells and CD19 B cells. The protocol used for the library was PCR. Sequencing was carried out with an Illumina HiSeq 2500. To normalize quantification of the TCRbeta repertoire, the TCR libraries were built with molecular barcoding that relied on unique molecular identifiers. The public reads were run again by TCRdb, first through fastp at Q25 and then through MiXCR, and only productive beta chains were kept. All rows with the same CDR3 protein become a single entry with the most common DNA and genes. This sample lists roughly 490,000 distinct CDR3 sequences; 11% were detected once. 14% of the sample is in the top ten clones.

The sequenced sample was PBMCs, mostly from graft donor cells, obtained 180 days after TCRalphabeta/CD19-depleted stem cell transplant. The receptors originated from a female patient aged 2 to 10 who had a stem cell transplant for aplastic anemia, so the T cells may come from the graft donor.

Ten or more counts support this clonotype. The chain is built from TRBV6-2 or TRBV6-3 and TRBJ2-4, with D uncertain. This CDR3 is built from 21 residues. Trimming took 6 bases from V and 0 from J, leaving 30 bases between them. Looked up from germline, CDR1 is MNHEY and CDR2 is SVGEGT. The CDR3 loop is CASRPFWRIGARLKAKNIQYF. CDR3 DNA sequence: TGTGCCAGCAGACCTTTTTGGAGAATCGGCGCTCGTCTGAAAGCCAAAAACATTCAGTACTTC.

J is TRBJ2-5 and V is TRBV9; D is unresolved. This CDR3 comprises 12 residues. Germline V lookup: CDR1 SGDLS, CDR2 YYNGEE. Trimming left V 4 bases short and J 7 bases short, with 11 bases between. CDR3 in amino acids: CASSPLRGTQYF. CDR3 nucleotide sequence: TGTGCCAGCAGCCCCCTTCGCGGGACCCAGTACTTC.

This clonotype was detected many times. The CDR3 loop is CSARSGVAGDTGELFF. CDR3 DNA sequence: TGCAGTGCTAGATCTGGGGTAGCGGGAGACACCGGGGAGCTGTTTTTT. V is TRBV20-1 and J is TRBJ2-2; 9 bases are a match to TRBD2. V trimming: 2 bases; J trimming: 3 bases; junction bases outside the gene matches: 7. The CDR3 has 16 residues. In germline, CDR1 is DFQATT, CDR2 SNEGSKA (reference sequence).

This clonotype was observed a handful of times. The rearrangement uses TRBV4-2 and TRBJ2-3, with 10 nucleotides matching TRBD2. Germline CDR1 LGHNA, CDR2 YNFKEQ. CDR3 size: 15 residues. With 4 bases clipped from V and 0 bases from J, the junction kept 1 base outside the gene matches. The CDR3 DNA sequence: TGTGCCAGCAGCCCACTAGCGGGGAGCACAGATACGCAGTATTTT. This gives the protein CASSPLAGSTDTQYF.

This clonotype was detected only a few times. The chain uses TRBV13 and TRBJ2-5; 10 bases map to TRBD2. This CDR3 is 12 amino acids long. The germline gives CDR1 PRHDT, CDR2 FYEKMQ (reference sequence). J gave up 13 bases and V 7 bases, and 9 bases lay outside the gene matches. CDR3 protein: CASTGAGGPRYF. The CDR3 nucleotides read TGTGCCAGCACCGGAGCGGGAGGGCCTCGGTACTTC.

This clonotype has ten or more counts. The chain joins TRBV4-3 to TRBJ2-7, with 10 bases fitting TRBD2. This CDR3 is 16 amino acids long. J gave up 3 bases and V 0 bases, and 5 bases lay outside the gene matches. The germline CDR1 and CDR2 sequences are LGHNA and YSLEER. In DNA, the CDR3 is TGCGCCAGCAGCCAAGAAAGCGGGAGGGCCAACTACGAGCAGTACGTC. Amino acids: CASSQESGRANYEQYV.

This clonotype was observed a handful of times. The chain recombines TRBV15 with TRBJ1-5; no reliable D call. This CDR3 contains 16 residues. Germline CDR1 LNHNV, CDR2 YYDKDF (reference sequence). V was trimmed by 0 bases and J by 5 bases, leaving 14 bases between them. CDR3 sequence reads: CATSRDPGEGYQPQHF. As DNA, the CDR3 is TGTGCCACCAGCAGAGATCCCGGGGAGGGCTATCAGCCCCAGCATTTT.

The chain is built from TRBV20-1 and TRBJ1-2, with no clear D. Trimming removed 8 bases at V and 1 base at J, with 17 bases between. Germline CDR1 DFQATT, CDR2 SNEGSKA (reference sequence). The CDR3 has 14 residues. CDR3 sequence: CSWEPSSFNYGYTF. DNA for the CDR3: TGCAGTTGGGAGCCTTCCTCCTTTAACTATGGCTACACCTTC.

This clonotype was seen a few times. The gene calls are TRBV6-5 and TRBJ2-5, with 10 bases identical to TRBD2. J gave up 5 bases and V 0 bases, and 6 bases lay outside the gene matches. In germline, CDR1 is MNHEY, CDR2 SVGAGI. CDR3 length equals 16 residues. The CDR3 sequence: CASSYSIAGGSETQYF. For the CDR3, the DNA is TGTGCCAGCAGTTACTCGATAGCGGGGGGATCGGAGACCCAGTACTTC.

This clonotype has more than one count but fewer than ten. The chain employs TRBV7-2 and TRBJ2-5, with D possibly being TRBD1 (7 bases). CDR1 and CDR2 from the germline V gene are SGHTA and FQGNSA. V was clipped by 5 bases and J by 1 base, with 20 bases between them. The CDR3 has 17 amino acids. The CDR3 sequence is CASSAGGGKGAQETQYF. CDR3 nucleotide sequence: TGTGCCAGCAGCGCGGGCGGCGGGAAGGGGGCCCAAGAGACCCAGTACTTC.

The J gene is TRBJ2-1, the V gene TRBV28; TRBD2 aligns across 8 bases. Germline V gene sequence: CDR1 MDHEN, CDR2 SYDVKM. The CDR3 consists of 16 residues. The J segment lost 4 bases and the V segment lost 3 bases, leaving 8 bases of the junction unmatched. The CDR3 protein is CASSFMSLAVYNEQFF. The CDR3 DNA reads TGTGCCAGCAGTTTTATGTCACTAGCGGTTTACAATGAGCAGTTCTTC. The complete variable domain, with remaining parts taken from reference TRBV28 and TRBJ2-1, reads DVKVTQSSRYLVKRTGEKVFLECVQDMDHENMFWYRQDPGLGLRLIYFSYDVKMKEKGDIPEGYSVSREKKERFSLILESASTNQTSMYLCASSFMSLAVYNEQFFGPGTRLTVL.

The gene calls are TRBV20-1 and TRBJ2-7; TRBD2 matches 10 bases. Germline lookup yields CDR1 DFQATT and CDR2 SNEGSKA (reference sequence). J lost 6 bases, V lost 3 bases, and 11 bases had no gene match. The CDR3 consists of 15 residues. The CDR3 bases are TGCAGTGCTAGCGGACTAGCGGATAACCCAGGCGAGCAGTACGTC. This gives the protein CSASGLADNPGEQYV.

At least ten counts were recorded for this clonotype. The genes are TRBV6-1 and TRBJ2-2; the D gene could be TRBD1 or TRBD2 (5 bases each). The V end lost 5 bases, the J end lost 1 base, and 11 bases lay between the germline ends. Germline loops: CDR1 MNHNS, CDR2 SASEGT. The CDR3 consists of 15 residues. CDR3 DNA: TGTGCCAGCAGTACCCGGGACGGGAACACCGGGGAGCTGTTTTTT. As protein: CASSTRDGNTGELFF.

The rearrangement uses TRBV5-1 and TRBJ2-1; TRBD2 matches at 7 bases. Trimming cost V 0 bases and J 4 bases; bases outside gene matches: 1. Germline CDR1 and CDR2: SGHRS and YFSETQ. The CDR3 is 14 amino acids. CDR3 nucleotides: TGCGCCAGCAGCTTGGGAGCGGGGTACAATGAGCAGTTCTTC. It yields the protein CASSLGAGYNEQFF.

This clonotype was seen more than once but under ten times. The CDR3 region is CAWSVRRSRGVETQYF. CDR3 sequence (DNA): TGTGCCTGGAGTGTCCGACGTTCCAGGGGAGTCGAGACCCAGTACTTC. V gene TRBV30 combines with J gene TRBJ2-5; D may be TRBD1 (6 bases). This CDR3 contains 16 residues. Trimming removed 0 bases at V and 5 bases at J, with 19 bases between. The germline gives CDR1 GTSNPN, CDR2 SVGIG (reference sequence).

This clonotype was counted only a few times. This chain joins TRBV3-1 and TRBJ2-1; a weak D match, TRBD2 (6 bases). The CDR3 spans 17 residues. From germline, CDR1 is LGHDT and CDR2 YNNKEL (reference sequence). V was shortened by 0 bases and J by 3 bases, with 15 bases between the two germline ends. The DNA for the CDR3 is TGTGCCAGCAGCCAAGATCCAGCGGAGGGGTTCTACAATGAGCAGTTCTTC. It is translated as CASSQDPAEGFYNEQFF.

This clonotype was seen a handful of times. This chain connects TRBV7-2 to TRBJ2-3; D is uncertain. The V end was cut by 4 bases, the J end by 4 bases, with 12 bases between. CDR3 length equals 14 residues. Germline CDR1 SGHTA, CDR2 FQGNSA. CDR3 coding DNA: TGTGCCAGCAGCTCCCGGTACTCGGCAGATACGCAGTATTTT. Translation gives CASSSRYSADTQYF.